These 32 T cell receptor beta chains share one sample of origin, sequenced in a study of blood T cell repertoires in COVID-19. Profiling relied on immunoSEQ multiplex PCR, and the TCRdb table lists in-frame clones only, not all of them. This sample yields 48,000 or so clones, of which less than 95% are seen a single time; over 3% belongs to the top ten. Sequencing was carried out using peripheral blood. These receptors were obtained from a human donor in a cohort sampled during active COVID-19.

In nucleotides, the CDR3 is TGTGCCAGCAGCTCCTACACCGGGGAGCTGTTTTTT. Protein product: CASSSYTGELFF. The gene calls are TRBV7-2 and TRBJ2-2; D ambiguous. This CDR3 region has 12 residues. With 4 bases removed from V and 3 bases from J, the gap between germline ends came to 3 bases. Germline V gene data show CDR1 as SGHTA and CDR2 as FQGNSA.

The V gene is TRBV23-1, the J gene TRBJ2-1, with D maybe TRBD2 (7 bases). TRBV23-1 is known as an ORF, though its function is uncertain. There are 16 residues in the CDR3. V shed 3 bases and J shed 3 bases, with 15 bases lying between them. The CDR3 region is CASSHTKGGYYNEQFF. As DNA, the CDR3 is TGCGCCAGCAGTCATACGAAGGGGGGGTACTACAATGAGCAGTTCTTC.

V is TRBV19 and J is TRBJ2-4; D is perhaps TRBD1 (5 bases). This CDR3 is built from 16 residues. The germline CDR1 and CDR2 sequences are LNHDA and SQIVND (reference sequence). The ends were cut back, 5 bases at V and 5 bases at J, with 19 bases in the middle. The CDR3 nucleotides are TGTGCCAGTAGTCCCTATGGAGACTTAGGGGAAAACATTCAGTACTTC. It specifies CASSPYGDLGENIQYF.

The chain uses TRBV1 and TRBJ2-7; the tabulated D call, TRBD2, remains unverified against the DNA. TRBV1 represents a pseudogene. The length of the CDR3 is 15 residues. The CDR3 bases are TGCACCAGCAGAGGGACTAGCGGGAGGGCTTACGAGCAGTACTTC. It codes for CTSRGTSGRAYEQYF.

This chain links TRBV5-8 with TRBJ2-2; tentatively, D is TRBD1 (6 bases). This CDR3 has 14 residues. Germline assignment: CDR1 SGHTS and CDR2 YDEGEE. Trimming pared 5 bases from V and 4 bases from J, leaving 12 bases between. The CDR3 loop reads CASSFDRLTGELFF. In nucleotides, the CDR3 is TGTGCCAGCAGTTTCGACAGGCTCACCGGGGAGCTGTTTTTT.

This chain links TRBV28 with TRBJ1-1; 9 bases are shared with TRBD1. Per the germline V gene, CDR1 is MDHEN and CDR2 is SYDVKM. With 3 bases clipped from V and 0 bases from J, the junction kept 11 bases outside the gene matches. CDR3 length: 18 amino acids. The CDR3 nucleotides are TGTGCCAGCAGTTTCAAGCTATACAGGGGGCAACTGAACACTGAAGCTTTCTTT. Encoded protein: CASSFKLYRGQLNTEAFF.

This clone appeared a few times. The chain carries TRBV7-3 and TRBJ2-7; the D gene is possibly TRBD1 (6 bases). The CDR3 sequence is 13 residues long. Germline loops: CDR1 SGHTA, CDR2 FQGTGA. V lost 5 bases and J 3 bases, leaving 11 bases between the germline ends. The CDR3 coding sequence is TGTGCCAGCAGCCAGGGGAGAAACTACGAGCAGTACTTC. It translates to CASSQGRNYEQYF.

This clone came up a few times. The rearrangement uses TRBV19 and TRBJ1-1; D is unclear. Trimming left V 5 bases short and J 1 base short, with 17 bases between. Looked up from germline, CDR1 is LNHDA and CDR2 is SQIVND (reference sequence). CDR3 size: 16 residues. The CDR3 loop is CASSVLQSLGNTEAFF. The DNA of the CDR3 is TGTGCCAGTAGTGTCCTACAGTCCTTGGGGAACACTGAAGCTTTCTTT.

The V gene is TRBV21-1, the J gene TRBJ2-6; whether TRBD2, the table's D call, matches the DNA was not checked. TRBV21-1 is designated a pseudogene. This CDR3 has 21 residues. DNA for the CDR3: TGTGCCAGCAGCAAAGAAAGGGCGGAGACGGGAGGGGACTCTGGGGCCAACGTCCTGACTTTC. It codes for CASSKERAETGGDSGANVLTF.

As DNA, the CDR3 is TGTGCCAGCTCAGGACTAGAGGGCACAGATACGCAGTATTTT. Protein: CASSGLEGTDTQYF. The rearrangement links TRBV18 to TRBJ2-3; 7 bases line up with TRBD2. The CDR3 spans 14 residues. CDR1 and CDR2 (germline): KGHSH, LQKENI. The V gene end was trimmed by 5 bases and the J gene end by 1 base; junction bases not matched to a gene: 3.

This clone was counted a single time. The genes are TRBV5-1 and TRBJ2-1; 8 bases are a match to TRBD2. V shed 5 bases, J shed 0 bases, and the junction held 13 bases outside the gene matches. The CDR3 extends over 18 amino acids. Germline CDR1 and CDR2: SGHRS and YFSETQ. DNA of the CDR3: TGCGCCAGCAGACCAACCCTATCCAGCGGGAGCTCCTACAATGAGCAGTTCTTC. This translates into CASRPTLSSGSSYNEQFF.

Only one count was recorded for this clone. The chain joins TRBV4-1 to TRBJ2-1; 10 bases are shared with TRBD2. The CDR3 is made up of 17 amino acids. V gave up 5 bases and J gave up 0 bases; unmatched junction bases: 7. Germline CDR1 is MGHRA and CDR2 is YSYEKL. As DNA, the CDR3 is TGCGCCAGCAGCTCAACTAGCGGGGTAAGCTCCTACAATGAGCAGTTCTTC. Protein sequence: CASSSTSGVSSYNEQFF.

V usage is TRBV3-1 (or the pseudogene TRBV3-2) and J usage is TRBJ1-2, with TRBD1 identical over 9 bases. Trimming took 6 bases from V and 11 from J; bases not matched to a gene: 4. This CDR3 is built from 11 residues. Germline V gene lookup returns CDR1 LGHDT and CDR2 YNNKEL (reference sequence). DNA of the CDR3: TGTGCCAGCAGGAGGGACAGGGATTACACCTTC. Amino acids: CASRRDRDYTF.

CDR3 nucleotide sequence: TGTGCCAGCAGCCAAGGGAGTGTTTTGAATGAGCAGTTCTTC. Amino acids: CASSQGSVLNEQFF. The J gene is TRBJ2-1, the V gene TRBV3-1 (or the pseudogene TRBV3-2); D is ambiguous. CDR3 length equals 14 residues. CDR1 LGHDT and CDR2 YNNKEL come from the germline V gene (reference sequence). V lost 1 base and J lost 7, with 11 bases in between.

The chain uses TRBV5-1 and TRBJ2-1; no definite D call. This CDR3 contains 14 residues. The ends were cut back, 3 bases at V and 0 bases at J, with 7 bases in the middle. Germline V gene data show CDR1 as SGHRS and CDR2 as YFSETQ. CDR3 sequence reads: CASSSVTSYNEQFF. The CDR3 DNA is TGCGCCAGCAGCTCAGTAACCTCCTACAATGAGCAGTTCTTC.

This clone was recorded only once. V gene TRBV4-2 combines with J gene TRBJ2-7, with 7 bases lining up with TRBD1. V dropped 4 bases and J dropped 0; count of bases not matched to a gene: 6. The V gene's germline CDR1 is LGHNA and CDR2 YNFKEQ. The CDR3 length is 15 residues. CDR3 protein: CASSRQGTDSYEQYF. The CDR3, as DNA: TGTGCCAGCAGCCGTCAGGGGACAGACTCCTACGAGCAGTACTTC.

The rearrangement uses TRBV6-1 and TRBJ2-3, with unresolved D. The CDR3 length is 14 residues. V was pared by 2 bases and J by 4 bases, with 10 bases between. Per the germline V gene, CDR1 is MNHNS and CDR2 is SASEGT. CDR3 in amino acids: CASSEFPGSDTQYF. The CDR3 bases are TGTGCCAGCAGTGAATTCCCAGGATCAGATACGCAGTATTTT.

The chain is built from TRBV11-1 and TRBJ1-3; maybe TRBD1 (5 bases). Germline assignment: CDR1 SGHAT and CDR2 FQDESV (reference sequence). V lost 5 bases and J lost 2, with 13 bases in between. CDR3 length equals 15 residues. Here the CDR3 reads CASSPGRGTGNTIYF. The CDR3 bases are TGTGCCAGCAGCCCAGGAAGGGGAACTGGAAACACCATATATTTT.

This chain connects TRBV27 to TRBJ2-7; 11 bases are a match to TRBD1. Germline lookup yields CDR1 MNHEY and CDR2 SMNVEV (reference sequence). After removal of 5 bases from V and 3 bases from J, the junction contained 3 bases not matched to a gene. The CDR3 length is 14 residues. The CDR3 loop reads CASSRGTGGYEQYF. The CDR3 nucleotides read TGTGCCAGCAGTAGGGGGACAGGGGGCTACGAGCAGTACTTC.

The chain couples TRBV30 to TRBJ2-1, with a tentative D call TRBD2 (5 bases). The CDR3 consists of 14 residues. Germline V gene sequence: CDR1 GTSNPN, CDR2 SVGIG (reference sequence). Trimming cost V 5 bases and J 7 bases, with 18 bases left between them. This chain's CDR3 is CAWYKTERGNEQFF. DNA for the CDR3: TGTGCCTGGTACAAGACCGAACGGGGTAATGAGCAGTTCTTC.

The chain couples TRBV7-3 to TRBJ2-7, with 10 bases aligning to TRBD1. Germline CDR1 reads SGHTA; CDR2 reads FQGTGA. Trimming at V came to 2 bases and at J to 5 bases, leaving 0 bases not matched to a gene. The CDR3 is 13 amino acids. The CDR3 sequence: CASSLDRGHEQYF. Written as DNA, the CDR3 is TGTGCCAGCAGCTTAGACAGGGGGCACGAGCAGTACTTC.

This clone was found once. V and J are TRBV9 and TRBJ2-1, with 9 bases that match TRBD2. Germline lookup yields CDR1 SGDLS and CDR2 YYNGEE. CDR3 length equals 16 residues. With 0 bases clipped from V and 2 bases from J, the junction kept 3 bases outside the gene matches. The CDR3 DNA is TGTGCCAGCAGCGTAGACGGCGGGAGGGCCTACAATGAGCAGTTCTTC. It specifies CASSVDGGRAYNEQFF.

The chain employs TRBV10-1 and TRBJ2-1, with TRBD2 matching 10 bases. J lost 15 bases, V lost 3 bases, and 20 bases had no gene match. The CDR3 contains 17 residues. Per the germline V gene, CDR1 is WNHNN and CDR2 is SYGVQD (reference sequence). The DNA of the CDR3 is TGCGCCAGCAGTGATTACAGCGGGAGGGTCCTAACCCCTCCGGGGTTCTTC. It is translated as CASSDYSGRVLTPPGFF.

This clone was seen a single time. This chain connects TRBV2 to TRBJ1-4; possibly TRBD1 for D (6 bases). Germline V CDR1 and CDR2: SNHLY, FYNNEI. V gave up 7 bases and J gave up 3 bases, with 15 bases separating them. The CDR3 is 15 residues long. The DNA of the CDR3 is TGTGCCAGCACGCGGGGGGCATCACCTAATGAAAAACTGTTTTTT. Residues: CASTRGASPNEKLFF.

The CDR3 bases are TGTGCCAGCTCACCCACAACACAGGGAGCATCGGCTGAAGCTTTCTTT. Protein sequence: CASSPTTQGASAEAFF. V and J are TRBV18 and TRBJ1-1; weak D call: TRBD1 (6 bases). Trimming took off 3 bases at V and 6 bases at J, with 20 bases between the two ends. Germline assignment: CDR1 KGHSH and CDR2 LQKENI. The CDR3 is 16 residues long.

This chain joins TRBV24-1 and TRBJ2-1, with a possible D match to TRBD2 (7 bases). V was shortened by 0 bases and J by 2 bases, with 10 bases between the two germline ends. CDR1 and CDR2 from the germline V gene are KGHDR and SFDVKD. The CDR3 spans 16 residues. CDR3 DNA sequence: TGTGCCACCAGTGATTTGGAGGGGGGGACCTACAATGAGCAGTTCTTC. It translates to CATSDLEGGTYNEQFF.

J is TRBJ1-2 and V is TRBV11-2; 9 positions match TRBD1. V was clipped by 5 bases and J by 1 base; unmatched bases: 8. Germline V gene sequence: CDR1 SGHAT, CDR2 FQNNGV. The CDR3 is 16 residues long. CDR3 bases: TGTGCCAGCAGCACACTCGGACAGGGGAGTAACTATGGCTACACCTTC. This codes for CASSTLGQGSNYGYTF.

This chain uses TRBV7-9 with TRBJ2-2; 8 positions agree with TRBD1. Per the germline V gene, CDR1 is SEHNR and CDR2 is FQNEAQ (reference sequence). The CDR3 sequence is 17 residues long. V dropped 2 bases and J dropped 0; count of bases not matched to a gene: 5. DNA for the CDR3: TGTGCCAGCAGCTTAATTAGGGGACAGGCGAACACCGGGGAGCTGTTTTTT. Translating gives CASSLIRGQANTGELFF.

In DNA, the CDR3 is TGCGCCAGCAGCTTCGGACAGAACTCCTACAATGAGCAGTTCTTC. The encoded protein is CASSFGQNSYNEQFF. The chain joins TRBV5-1 to TRBJ2-1; tentative D call: TRBD1 (6 bases). This CDR3 contains 15 residues. Germline V gene sequence: CDR1 SGHRS, CDR2 YFSETQ. The V and J ends lost 2 bases and 0 bases respectively, with 9 bases between them.

The CDR3 sequence: CASSPVGFSYNEQFF. The CDR3 DNA follows: TGTGCCAGCAGCCCAGTTGGTTTCTCCTACAATGAGCAGTTCTTC. The chain is built from TRBV7-9 and TRBJ2-1; D unclear. Per germline, CDR1 SEHNR and CDR2 FQNEAQ (reference sequence). CDR3 length equals 15 residues. V was clipped by 5 bases and J by 0 bases, with 11 bases between them. Together with reference TRBV7-9 and TRBJ2-1, the CDR3 gives the full variable domain: DTGVSQNPRHKITKRGQNVTFRCDPISEHNRLYWYRQTLGQGPEFLTYFQNEAQLEKSRLLSDRFSAERPKGSFSTLEIQRTEQGDSAMYLCASSPVGFSYNEQFFGPGTRLTVL.

The chain's CDR3 is CASSLSNQPQHF. The CDR3, as DNA: TGTGCCAGCAGCCTTAGCAATCAGCCCCAGCATTTT. The genes are TRBV2 and TRBJ1-5; no clear D. This CDR3 has 12 residues. V was cut by 6 bases and J by 0 bases, with 3 bases left in between. From germline, CDR1 is SNHLY and CDR2 FYNNEI.

J is TRBJ2-1 and V is TRBV24-1; 14 bases align to TRBD2. The CDR3 extends over 17 amino acids. The V segment lost 4 bases and the J segment 8 bases; nucleotides outside the gene matches: 9. CDR1 KGHDR and CDR2 SFDVKD come from the germline V gene. CDR3 coding DNA: TGTGCCACCAGTGACCAGACTAGCGGGAGGGCCCTGGATGAGCAGTTCTTC. Translated: CATSDQTSGRALDEQFF.